These T cell receptor beta chains were read from a single sample in a study of cytomegalovirus exposure and HLA in healthy donors. Using immunoSEQ multiplex PCR, the repertoire was profiled, and TCRdb retains in-frame clones only, with some absent. This sample has 200,000 to 250,000 clones, with around nine tenths found just once. Specimen: PBMCs. These receptors came from a woman younger than 35 in good health and CMV-seropositive. The CDR3 runs from the conserved cysteine through the conserved F or W. D genes are given only for firm matches. Size tells how often a clone was seen (once, few, many) or the class of an expanded clone, and some rows leave it out.

clone size | D gene | J gene | V gene | CDR3 protein | CDR3 DNA
NA | NA | TRBJ2-4 | TRBV4-1 | CASSQVRPEGGFWAKNIQYF | TGCGCCAGCAGCCAGGTCCGACCCGAAGGAGGGTTCTGGGCCAAAAACATTCAGTACTTC
NA | NA | TRBJ1-1 | TRBV7-8 | CASSLAQDRGAFF | TGTGCCAGCAGCTTAGCGCAGGACCGCGGGGCTTTCTTT
NA | TRBD2 | TRBJ2-1 | TRBV6-5 | CASSFGTSGSSEQFF | TGTGCCAGCAGTTTCGGGACTAGCGGGAGTAGTGAGCAGTTCTTC
NA | TRBD2 | TRBJ2-1 | TRBV11-1 | CASSLIVTSAYNEQFF | TGTGCCAGCAGCTTAATTGTGACTAGCGCCTACAATGAGCAGTTCTTC
NA | TRBD2 | TRBJ2-3 | TRBV29-1 | CSVEDRLAGWTDTQYF | TGCAGCGTTGAAGATCGACTAGCGGGCTGGACAGATACGCAGTATTTT
once | NA | TRBJ2-3 | TRBV10-1 | CASSLRGSGDTQYF | TGCGCCAGCAGTCTTCGGGGGTCCGGAGATACGCAGTATTTT
NA | NA | TRBJ2-7 | TRBV27 | CASSLATGPYEQYF | TGTGCCAGCAGTTTAGCGACAGGACCCTACGAGCAGTACTTC
NA | TRBD1 | TRBJ1-1 | TRBV19 | CASQDRGGEAFF | TGTGCCAGTCAGGACAGGGGAGGTGAAGCTTTCTTT
NA | NA | TRBJ2-3 | TRBV30 | CAWSVLDRQYF | TGTGCCTGGAGTGTATTAGACAGGCAGTATTTT
NA | TRBD2 | TRBJ2-2 | TRBV5-1 | CASSLLAGDNTGELFF | TGCGCCAGCAGCTTACTAGCGGGGGACAACACCGGGGAGCTGTTTTTT
NA | NA | TRBJ2-1 | TRBV7-8 | CASSLARTTKDAGAYNEQFF | TGTGCCAGCAGCTTAGCGCGGACTACTAAGGACGCCGGGGCCTACAATGAGCAGTTCTTC
NA | NA | TRBJ2-7 | TRBV28 | CASCEPSFIGYEQYF | TGTGCCAGCTGCGAACCAAGCTTCATCGGCTACGAGCAGTACTTC
few | NA | TRBJ1-5 | TRBV27 | CASSFSLPGSLGGQPQHF | TGTGCCAGCAGTTTCTCCCTCCCTGGGAGTCTGGGGGGTCAGCCCCAGCATTTT
NA | TRBD1 | TRBJ2-7 | TRBV7-9 | CASSPLGQGPSHEQYF | TGTGCCAGCAGCCCCCTCGGACAGGGACCCTCCCACGAGCAGTACTTC
NA | TRBD2 | TRBJ2-7 | TRBV27 | CASSPQTSGRYEQYF | TGTGCCAGCAGCCCCCAGACTAGCGGGAGATACGAGCAGTACTTC
few | NA | TRBJ1-5 | TRBV19 | CASTPTGTANQPQHF | TGTGCCAGTACCCCTACAGGAACAGCCAATCAGCCCCAGCATTTT
NA | TRBD2 | TRBJ2-4 | TRBV30 | CAWSLAGGFLAKNIQYF | TGTGCCTGGAGTCTAGCGGGAGGGTTTCTAGCCAAAAACATTCAGTACTTC
NA | NA | TRBJ1-1 | TRBV9 | CASSAPTGFGGNTEAFF | TGTGCCAGCAGCGCCCCGACAGGTTTTGGTGGGAACACTGAAGCTTTCTTT
NA | NA | TRBJ2-7 | TRBV5-4 | CASSRDTSYEQYF | TGTGCCAGCAGTCGGGACACCTCCTACGAGCAGTACTTC
NA | NA | TRBJ2-3 | TRBV5-4 | CASSSLTDTQYF | TGTGCCAGCAGTTCCCTCACAGATACGCAGTATTTT
NA | NA | TRBJ2-7 | TRBV5-1 | CASSLETASPYEQYF | TGCGCCAGCAGCTTGGAGACTGCGAGCCCCTACGAGCAGTACTTC
NA | NA | TRBJ1-1 | TRBV9 | CASTRIMEAEAFF | TGTGCCAGCACCCGTATAATGGAGGCTGAAGCTTTCTTT
NA | NA | TRBJ1-1 | TRBV29-1 | CSAGQMNTEAFF | TGCAGCGCAGGGCAGATGAACACTGAAGCTTTCTTT
NA | TRBD2 | TRBJ2-1 | TRBV27 | CASSRGTSGYNEQFF | TGTGCCAGCAGCCGAGGGACTAGCGGATACAATGAGCAGTTCTTC
NA | TRBD2 | TRBJ2-5 | TRBV7-9 | CASSLAGGGDGPETQYF | TGTGCCAGCAGCTTAGCAGGCGGGGGGGATGGGCCGGAGACCCAGTACTTC
once | NA | TRBJ2-7 | TRBV9 | CASSGGGLSYEQYF | TGTGCCAGCAGCGGGGGGGGCTTGTCCTACGAGCAGTACTTC
NA | TRBD2 | TRBJ2-7 | TRBV27 | CASSLSPLAGFLYEQYF | TGTGCCAGCAGTTTATCCCCACTAGCGGGGTTCTTATACGAGCAGTACTTC
NA | TRBD1 | TRBJ1-5 | TRBV7-8 | CASSLSTGLPQHF | TGTGCCAGCAGCTTATCGACAGGGTTGCCCCAGCATTTT
NA | NA | TRBJ2-1 | TRBV7-3 | CASSLGLAYNEQFF | TGTGCCAGCAGCTTGGGGCTAGCCTACAATGAGCAGTTCTTC
few | NA | TRBJ2-7 | TRBV10-1 | CASSESEGIGGSYEQYF | TGCGCCAGCAGTGAGTCCGAAGGGATCGGGGGCTCCTACGAGCAGTACTTC
NA | NA | TRBJ1-1 | TRBV6-1 | CASREPIHQRAFF | TGTGCCAGCAGGGAACCTATTCATCAGAGGGCTTTCTTT
NA | TRBD1 | TRBJ1-5 | TRBV9 | CASSVGGGDQPQHF | TGTGCCAGCAGCGTAGGAGGGGGCGATCAGCCCCAGCATTTT
NA | NA | TRBJ1-1 | TRBV7-9 | CASSFEAVRGAFF | TGTGCCAGCAGCTTCGAGGCGGTACGGGGAGCTTTCTTT
NA | TRBD2 | TRBJ2-7 | TRBV7-9 | CASSIGGGSYEQYF | TGTGCCAGCAGCATCGGCGGGGGATCCTACGAGCAGTACTTC
few | NA | TRBJ1-5 | TRBV30 | CAWSVRGNQPQHF | TGTGCCTGGAGTGTACGGGGGAATCAGCCCCAGCATTTT
NA | NA | TRBJ2-2 | TRBV7-9 | CASSLAQKGLAGELFF | TGTGCCAGCAGCTTAGCGCAGAAGGGGCTCGCCGGGGAGCTGTTTTTT
NA | NA | TRBJ2-7 | TRBV27 | CASSGLYEQYF | TGTGCCAGCAGTGGCCTCTACGAGCAGTACTTC
NA | TRBD1 | TRBJ2-1 | TRBV5-1 | CASSPPGTGWGEQFF | TGCGCCAGCAGCCCCCCCGGGACAGGGTGGGGTGAGCAGTTCTTC
NA | NA | TRBJ1-5 | TRBV18 | CASSPRGGGLEKPQHF | TGTGCCAGCTCACCACGGGGCGGGGGACTGGAAAAGCCCCAGCATTTT
NA | TRBD1 | TRBJ2-5 | TRBV4-1 | CASSRRTGGVLEGETQYF | TGCGCCAGCAGCCGAAGAACAGGGGGCGTATTGGAAGGGGAGACCCAGTACTTC
NA | NA | TRBJ2-7 | TRBV4-1 | CASSPPGSEQYF | TGCGCCAGCAGCCCGCCCGGGTCCGAGCAGTACTTC
few | NA | TRBJ2-2 | TRBV9 | CASSVDGWNTGELFF | TGTGCCAGCAGCGTAGACGGGTGGAACACCGGGGAGCTGTTTTTT
few | NA | TRBJ1-5 | TRBV19 | CASKDTLRRNQPQHF | TGTGCCAGCAAGGACACCCTTAGACGGAATCAGCCCCAGCATTTT
NA | NA | TRBJ2-7 | TRBV5-1 | CASSPQGTVYEQYF | TGCGCCAGCAGCCCACAGGGTACCGTCTACGAGCAGTACTTC
NA | NA | TRBJ1-5 | TRBV19 | CASGGEQPQHF | TGTGCCAGTGGTGGGGAGCAGCCCCAGCATTTT